The 8 T cell receptor beta chains listed next were all sequenced from one sample in a study of cytomegalovirus exposure and HLA in healthy donors. Amplification used 60 Vbeta primers and 13 Jbeta primers. This table comes from immunoSEQ multiplex PCR, and its TCRdb copy is limited to in-frame clones, with some not included. The table lists 150,000 to 200,000 clones, 80% to 90% of them singletons. The sequenced sample consisted of PBMCs. The receptors were gathered from a man aged 40-55 years in good health and CMV-seropositive.

The genes are TRBV5-1 and TRBJ2-2; the D is unclear. V lost 0 bases and J lost 4, with 10 bases in between. Germline V gene data show CDR1 as SGHRS and CDR2 as YFSETQ. The CDR3 contains 15 residues. The chain's CDR3 is CASSLAYSVTGELFF. The CDR3 DNA sequence: TGCGCCAGCAGCTTGGCCTACTCTGTCACCGGGGAGCTGTTTTTT.

The CDR3 region has the DNA TGTGCCAGCAGTTCAGGGAGGGGTGAGCAGTACTTC. Translated, it gives CASSSGRGEQYF. The chain uses TRBV27 and TRBJ2-5; TRBD2 agrees at 7 bases. Germline loops: CDR1 MNHEY, CDR2 SMNVEV (reference sequence). The length of the CDR3 is 12 residues. V shed 4 bases and J 11 bases; nucleotides not matched to a gene: 7.

This chain links TRBV2 with TRBJ2-2; possible D gene TRBD1, 5 bases. CDR3 length: 14 residues. V lost 4 bases to trimming and J lost 1 base, with 7 bases between them. CDR1 and CDR2 from the germline V gene are SNHLY and FYNNEI. The CDR3, as DNA: TGTGCCAGCAGTGGAACAGGGAACACCGGGGAGCTGTTTTTT. This translates into CASSGTGNTGELFF.

The rearrangement uses TRBV6-1 and TRBJ2-1, with D unclear. Germline V gene data show CDR1 as MNHNS and CDR2 as SASEGT. The V end lost 4 bases, the J end lost 5 bases, and 18 bases lay between the germline ends. The CDR3 spans 16 residues. The CDR3 sequence is CASSARLTGANNEQFF. The CDR3 DNA is TGTGCCAGCAGTGCCAGACTGACCGGAGCGAACAATGAGCAGTTCTTC.

The V and J genes are TRBV18 and TRBJ2-3; unclear D gene. CDR1 KGHSH and CDR2 LQKENI come from the germline V gene. The CDR3 has 13 amino acids. The V gene lost 3 bases and the J gene lost 5 bases, with 9 bases spanning the gap. For the CDR3, the DNA is TGTGCCAGCTCACCTGGCCAGCGAGATACGCAGTATTTT. This translates into CASSPGQRDTQYF.

The chain is built from TRBV5-6 and TRBJ2-7, with 8 positions matching TRBD2. CDR1 is SGHDT and CDR2 is YYEEEE in the germline V gene. V lost 4 bases and J lost 1; bases outside the gene matches: 13. This CDR3 region has 17 residues. This CDR3 is CASSPFLLAGGSYEQYF. Written as DNA, the CDR3 is TGTGCCAGCAGCCCGTTTTTACTTGCGGGAGGTTCCTACGAGCAGTACTTC.

The rearrangement links TRBV6-5 to TRBJ1-2; 7 bases match TRBD1. V shed 6 bases, J shed 0 bases, and the junction held 4 bases outside the gene matches. Germline V CDR1 and CDR2: MNHEY, SVGAGI. This CDR3 spans 14 amino acids. The CDR3 DNA follows: TGTGCCAGCAGCCGGACAGGAGCTAACTATGGCTACACCTTC. It yields the protein CASSRTGANYGYTF.

The V and J genes are TRBV9 and TRBJ1-2, with D possibly TRBD1 on 6 matching bases. V was shortened by 0 bases and J by 6 bases, with 24 bases between the two germline ends. This CDR3 contains 18 residues. Germline V lookup: CDR1 SGDLS, CDR2 YYNGEE. CDR3 region: CASSVGSSRPDRRDGYTF. CDR3 coding DNA: TGTGCCAGCAGCGTAGGTTCGTCAAGACCAGACAGGCGGGATGGCTACACCTTC.